Listed below are T cell receptor beta chains from one sample, sequenced in a study of response to subunit inactivated influenza vaccine. Via MiXCR, TCRdb re-called the RT-PCR reads, giving one row per CDR3 protein. The sample has hundreds of thousands of distinct CDR3 sequences, over 25% seen once. The specimen comprised CD4+ T cells sorted from PBMCs, sampled roughly 5 days after vaccination. The receptors derive from a man in his fifties or sixties who received an inactivated influenza vaccine. Both conserved end residues are part of each CDR3. The order of the fields is CDR3 protein, CDR3 DNA, D gene, clone size, J gene, V gene. D genes are given only for firm matches. Clone size is not always given. Where it is, it says once, few, many or a class for expanded clones.

CSASTVAGGYGYTF | TGCAGTGCTAGTACAGTCGCAGGTGGCTATGGCTACACCTTC | . | . | TRBJ1-2 | TRBV20-1
CASRGTGAQETQYF | TGTGCCAGCAGGGGGACAGGGGCCCAAGAGACCCAGTACTTC | TRBD1 | few | TRBJ2-5 | TRBV2
CASNPGLAGRETQYF | TGTGCCAGCAACCCAGGACTAGCGGGGCGGGAGACCCAGTACTTC | TRBD2 | few | TRBJ2-5 | TRBV28
CASSMTGLTNYGYTF | TGTGCCAGTAGTATGACAGGACTGACTAACTATGGCTACACCTTC | . | . | TRBJ1-2 | TRBV19
CASSQLDREETQYF | TGCGCCAGCAGTCAACTTGACAGGGAAGAGACCCAGTACTTC | TRBD1 | . | TRBJ2-5 | TRBV23-1
CASSNANYGYTF | TGCGCCAGCAGTAATGCTAACTATGGCTACACCTTC | . | . | TRBJ1-2 | TRBV5-1
CAISESFGGFNNNSPLHF | TGTGCCATCAGTGAGTCGTTCGGGGGTTTCAACAATAATTCACCCCTCCACTTT | . | . | TRBJ1-6 | TRBV10-3
CASSDPRGAGETQYF | TGTGCCAGCAGTGACCCCAGGGGAGCGGGGGAGACCCAGTACTTC | . | once | TRBJ2-5 | TRBV25-1
CSVAPGTTRETQYF | TGCAGCGTGGCCCCCGGGACTACCAGAGAGACCCAGTACTTC | TRBD2 | few | TRBJ2-5 | TRBV29-1
CSARDWPGVDTQYF | TGCAGTGCTAGAGATTGGCCAGGGGTAGATACGCAGTATTTT | . | . | TRBJ2-3 | TRBV20-1
CASSLALTEAFF | TGTGCCAGCAGTTTAGCGCTTACTGAAGCTTTCTTT | . | few | TRBJ1-1 | TRBV12-3/TRBV12-4
CASSLTSGTVYEQYF | TGTGCCAGCAGCTTGACTAGCGGGACAGTCTACGAGCAGTACTTC | TRBD2 | many | TRBJ2-7 | TRBV7-3
CSVDGKRETQYF | TGCAGCGTTGACGGCAAACGGGAGACCCAGTACTTC | . | few | TRBJ2-5 | TRBV29-1
CASSPGVSGNAEAFF | TGTGCCAGCAGCCCAGGGGTTTCAGGAAACGCTGAAGCTTTCTTT | . | few | TRBJ1-1 | TRBV7-9
CAIRAGTSGGATDTQYF | TGTGCCATCAGAGCCGGGACTAGCGGGGGGGCTACAGATACGCAGTATTTT | TRBD2 | . | TRBJ2-3 | TRBV10-3